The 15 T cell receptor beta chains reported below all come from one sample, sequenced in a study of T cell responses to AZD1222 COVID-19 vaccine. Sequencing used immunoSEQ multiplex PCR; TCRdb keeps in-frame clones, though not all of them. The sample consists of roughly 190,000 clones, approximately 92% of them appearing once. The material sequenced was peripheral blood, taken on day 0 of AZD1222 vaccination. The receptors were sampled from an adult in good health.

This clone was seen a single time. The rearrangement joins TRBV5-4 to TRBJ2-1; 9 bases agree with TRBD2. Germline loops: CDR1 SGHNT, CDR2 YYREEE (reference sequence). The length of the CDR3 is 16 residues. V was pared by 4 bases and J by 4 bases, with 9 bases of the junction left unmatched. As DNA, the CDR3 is TGTGCCAGCAGCCCAGGGCTGGCGGGGGGGTACAATGAGCAGTTCTTC. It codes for CASSPGLAGGYNEQFF.

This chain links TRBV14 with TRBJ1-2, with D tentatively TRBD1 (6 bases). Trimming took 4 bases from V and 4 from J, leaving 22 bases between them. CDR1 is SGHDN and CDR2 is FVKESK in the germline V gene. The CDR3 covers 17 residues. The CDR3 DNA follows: TGTGCCAGCAGCCTCCGGGACACCACAAGTCCTATCTATGGCTACACCTTC. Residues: CASSLRDTTSPIYGYTF.

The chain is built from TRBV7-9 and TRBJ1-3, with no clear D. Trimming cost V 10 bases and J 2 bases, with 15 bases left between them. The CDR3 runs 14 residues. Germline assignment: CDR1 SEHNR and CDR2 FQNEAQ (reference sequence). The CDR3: CATPPEITGNTIYF. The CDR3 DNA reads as TGTGCCACCCCCCCCGAGATAACTGGAAACACCATATATTTT. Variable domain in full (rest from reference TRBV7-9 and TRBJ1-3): DTGVSQNPRHKITKRGQNVTFRCDPISEHNRLYWYRQTLGQGPEFLTYFQNEAQLEKSRLLSDRFSAERPKGSFSTLEIQRTEQGDSAMYLCATPPEITGNTIYFGEGSWLTVV.

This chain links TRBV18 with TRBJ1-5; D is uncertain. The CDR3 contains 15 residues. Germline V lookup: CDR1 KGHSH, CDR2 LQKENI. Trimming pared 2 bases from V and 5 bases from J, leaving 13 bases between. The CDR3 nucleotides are TGTGCCAGCTCACCAGGGCAGTTGGGAGATCAGCCCCAGCATTTT. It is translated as CASSPGQLGDQPQHF.

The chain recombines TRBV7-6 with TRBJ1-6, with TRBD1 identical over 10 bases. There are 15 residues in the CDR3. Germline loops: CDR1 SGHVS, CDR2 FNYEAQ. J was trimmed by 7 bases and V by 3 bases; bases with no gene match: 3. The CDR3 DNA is TGTGCCAGCAGCTTTGGACAGGGGGGCAATTCACCCCTCCACTTT. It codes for CASSFGQGGNSPLHF.

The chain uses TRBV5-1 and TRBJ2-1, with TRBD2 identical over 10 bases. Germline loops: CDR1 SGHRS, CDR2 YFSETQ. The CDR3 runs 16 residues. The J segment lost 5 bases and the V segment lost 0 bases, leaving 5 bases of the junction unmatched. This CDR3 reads CASSLAASGGHNEQFF. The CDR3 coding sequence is TGCGCCAGCAGCTTGGCGGCTAGCGGGGGACACAATGAGCAGTTCTTC.

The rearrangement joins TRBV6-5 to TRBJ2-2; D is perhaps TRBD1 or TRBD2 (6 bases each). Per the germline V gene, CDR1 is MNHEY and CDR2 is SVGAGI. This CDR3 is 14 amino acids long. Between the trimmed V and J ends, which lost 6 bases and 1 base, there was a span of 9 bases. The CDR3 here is CASRRDMNTGELFF. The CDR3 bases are TGTGCCAGCAGGCGGGACATGAACACCGGGGAGCTGTTTTTT.

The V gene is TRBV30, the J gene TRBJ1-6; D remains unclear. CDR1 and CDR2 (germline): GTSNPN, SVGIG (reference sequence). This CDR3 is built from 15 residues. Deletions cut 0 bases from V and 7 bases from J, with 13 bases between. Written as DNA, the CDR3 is TGTGCCTGGAGTGTACAAAACATAGGAAATTCACCCCTCCACTTT. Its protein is CAWSVQNIGNSPLHF. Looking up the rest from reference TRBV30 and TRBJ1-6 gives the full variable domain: SQTIHQWPATLVQPVGSPLSLECTVEGTSNPNLYWYRQAAGRGLQLLFYSVGIGQISSEVPQNLSASRPQDRQFILSSKKLLLSDSGFYLCAWSVQNIGNSPLHFGNGTRLTVT.

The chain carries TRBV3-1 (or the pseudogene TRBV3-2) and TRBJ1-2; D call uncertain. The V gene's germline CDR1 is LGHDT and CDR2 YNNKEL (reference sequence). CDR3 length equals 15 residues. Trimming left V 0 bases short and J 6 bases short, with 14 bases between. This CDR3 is CASSQEGERRHGYTF. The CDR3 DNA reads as TGTGCCAGCAGCCAAGAAGGCGAGCGTCGTCATGGCTACACCTTC.

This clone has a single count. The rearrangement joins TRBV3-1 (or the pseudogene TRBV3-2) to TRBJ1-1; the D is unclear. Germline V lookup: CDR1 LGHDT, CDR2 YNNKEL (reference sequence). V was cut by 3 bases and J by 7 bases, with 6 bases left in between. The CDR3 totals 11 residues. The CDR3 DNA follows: TGTGCCAGCAGCCAGACGGGTGAAGCTTTCTTT. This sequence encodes CASSQTGEAFF.

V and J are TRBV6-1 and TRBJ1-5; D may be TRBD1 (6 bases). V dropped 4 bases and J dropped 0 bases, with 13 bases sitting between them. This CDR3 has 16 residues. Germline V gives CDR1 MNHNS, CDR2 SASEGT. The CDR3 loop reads CASSGRTVLSNQPQHF. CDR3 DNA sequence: TGTGCCAGCAGTGGTAGGACAGTACTTAGCAATCAGCCCCAGCATTTT.

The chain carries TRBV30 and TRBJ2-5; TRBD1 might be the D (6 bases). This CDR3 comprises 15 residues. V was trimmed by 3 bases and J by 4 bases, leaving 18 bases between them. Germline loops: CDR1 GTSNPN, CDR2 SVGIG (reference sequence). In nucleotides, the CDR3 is TGTGCCTGGAGGGAGAAACTTGGGGGCTTAGAGACCCAGTACTTC. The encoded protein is CAWREKLGGLETQYF.

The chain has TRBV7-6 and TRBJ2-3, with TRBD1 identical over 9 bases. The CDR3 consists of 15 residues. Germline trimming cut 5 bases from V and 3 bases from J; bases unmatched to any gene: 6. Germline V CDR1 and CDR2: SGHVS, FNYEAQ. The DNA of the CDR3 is TGTGCCAGCAGCCCCGGACAGGGGCATACAGATACGCAGTATTTT. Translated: CASSPGQGHTDTQYF.

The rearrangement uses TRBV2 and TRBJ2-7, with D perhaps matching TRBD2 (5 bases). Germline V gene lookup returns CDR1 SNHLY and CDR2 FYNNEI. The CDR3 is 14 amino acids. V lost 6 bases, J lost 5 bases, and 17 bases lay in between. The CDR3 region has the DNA TGTGCCAGCAGGGTGGGCGGGTCTTTCGACGAGCAGTACTTC. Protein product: CASRVGGSFDEQYF.

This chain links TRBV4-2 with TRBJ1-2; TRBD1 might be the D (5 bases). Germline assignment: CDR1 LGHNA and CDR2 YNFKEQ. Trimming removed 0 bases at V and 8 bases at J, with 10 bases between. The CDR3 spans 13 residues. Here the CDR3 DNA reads TGTGCCAGCAGCCAAGATCAGGGTGACGGCTACACCTTC. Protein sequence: CASSQDQGDGYTF.